This T cell receptor beta chain was found in a study of chemoradiotherapy in HPV16-positive cancers. The wider study: Candidate HPV-specific T-cell clones and common TCR motifs came from functional assays in two HPV16-positive patients.

V gave up 6 bases and J gave up 6 bases, with 11 bases separating them. The CDR3 sequence is 12 residues long. Germline assignment: CDR1 SQVTM and CDR2 ANQGSEA. This clone was seen only a few times. Using immunoSEQ multiplex PCR, the repertoire was profiled, and TCRdb retains in-frame clones only, with some absent. The data contain 65,000 to 80,000 clones, roughly 86% of them singletons. The specimen was blood, collected from a patient who underwent chemoradiotherapy. This chain joins TRBV29-1 and TRBJ2-2; D is perhaps TRBD1 (6 bases). This clonotype originated in a human donor with HPV-associated anogenital cancer. The CDR3, as DNA: TGCAGCGTACCCCAGGGGTCCGGGGAGCTGTTTTTT. Its protein is CSVPQGSGELFF.